These 20 T cell receptor beta chains were sequenced from one sample in a study of control samples from healthy donors and cancer patients. Libraries were prepared by immunoSEQ multiplex PCR; TCRdb keeps only in-frame clonotypes and omits some of them. The sample shows about 200,000 clones, about 91% of them seen only once. The sequencing sample was made of blood. All receptors come from a man younger than 45 in good health.

The chain has TRBV30 and TRBJ1-2, with TRBD1 matching 9 bases. Germline-derived CDR1 and CDR2 are GTSNPN and SVGIG (reference sequence). This CDR3 region has 15 residues. V gave up 2 bases and J gave up 4 bases; unmatched junction bases: 8. Written as DNA, the CDR3 is TGTGCCTGGAGTAATGGGACAGGGAGGAGCTATGGCTACACCTTC. Translated: CAWSNGTGRSYGYTF.

The chain links TRBV19 to TRBJ1-3; D gene ambiguous. The germline gives CDR1 LNHDA, CDR2 SQIVND (reference sequence). There are 21 residues in the CDR3. V gave up 7 bases and J gave up 0 bases, with 31 bases separating them. CDR3 region: CASTLYSTFYPQAPSGNTIYF. CDR3 DNA sequence: TGTGCCAGTACCCTTTATTCGACCTTTTACCCGCAGGCACCCTCTGGAAACACCATATATTTT. The full variable domain, its missing parts supplied by reference TRBV19 and TRBJ1-3, is DGGITQSPKYLFRKEGQNVTLSCEQNLNHDAMYWYRQDPGQGLRLIYYSQIVNDFQKGDIAEGYSVSREKKESFPLTVTSAQKNPTAFYLCASTLYSTFYPQAPSGNTIYFGEGSWLTVV.

The V call is TRBV6-6, the J call TRBJ1-5; D remains unclear. V dropped 6 bases and J dropped 7 bases, with 16 bases sitting between them. Germline V gene lookup returns CDR1 MNHNY and CDR2 SVGAGI (reference sequence). The CDR3 consists of 14 residues. The CDR3 region has the DNA TGTGCCAGCAGATCGGGCCTCGCGGGACAGCCCCAGCATTTT. Its translation is CASRSGLAGQPQHF.

This sequence joins TRBV7-2 and TRBJ1-5; the match to TRBD1 covers 8 bases. Germline CDR1 is SGHTA and CDR2 is FQGNSA. Trimming removed 5 bases from V and 7 bases from J; junction bases left unmatched: 4. This CDR3 contains 13 residues. CDR3 loop: CASSPAGGQPQHF. As DNA, the CDR3 is TGTGCCAGCAGCCCCGCAGGGGGCCAGCCCCAGCATTTT.

The rearrangement uses TRBV27 and TRBJ2-2, with D uncertain. Germline assignment: CDR1 MNHEY and CDR2 SMNVEV (reference sequence). The CDR3 covers 13 residues. V was shortened by 7 bases and J by 0 bases, with 6 bases between the two germline ends. CDR3 region: CASKSTNTGELFF. CDR3 DNA sequence: TGTGCCAGCAAAAGTACGAACACCGGGGAGCTGTTTTTT.

V is TRBV20-1 and J is TRBJ1-2, with TRBD1 as a possible D gene (5 bases). The CDR3 runs 15 residues. V lost 3 bases to trimming and J lost 2 bases, with 16 bases between them. Germline V gives CDR1 DFQATT, CDR2 SNEGSKA (reference sequence). The CDR3: CSASVRERSNYGYTF. In DNA, the CDR3 is TGCAGTGCTAGTGTCAGGGAAAGGTCAAACTATGGCTACACCTTC.

J is TRBJ2-7 and V is TRBV7-9; D may be TRBD1 or TRBD2 (5 bases each). Germline loops: CDR1 SEHNR, CDR2 FQNEAQ (reference sequence). The CDR3 contains 15 residues. V gave up 3 bases and J gave up 3 bases, with 15 bases separating them. The CDR3 DNA follows: TGTGCCAGCAGCTTTGCCCGGGACCCCCGCTACGAGCAGTACTTC. As protein: CASSFARDPRYEQYF.

This clone is a singleton in its sample. The chain is built from TRBV19 and TRBJ2-7; TRBD2 is a possible D gene (5 bases). CDR1 is LNHDA, CDR2 SQIVND, per germline (reference sequence). V was cut by 5 bases and J by 5 bases, with 13 bases left in between. The CDR3 is made up of 13 amino acids. The CDR3 reads CASSLQRENEQYF. CDR3 nucleotides: TGTGCCAGTAGTCTACAGAGGGAGAACGAGCAGTACTTC.

The chain joins TRBV12-3 or TRBV12-4 to TRBJ2-7, with D tentatively TRBD1 (5 bases). Deletions cut 9 bases from V and 0 bases from J, with 9 bases between. The CDR3 has 12 residues. The CDR3 loop reads CARQENSYEQYF. The CDR3 nucleotides read TGTGCCAGACAGGAAAACTCCTACGAGCAGTACTTC.

The J gene is TRBJ2-3, the V gene TRBV3-1 (or the pseudogene TRBV3-2), with D perhaps given as TRBD1 or TRBD2 (6 bases each). This CDR3 spans 15 amino acids. From germline, CDR1 is LGHDT and CDR2 YNNKEL (reference sequence). Deletions cut 0 bases from V and 5 bases from J, with 12 bases between. This CDR3 is CASSQEGGNRDTQYF. The CDR3 DNA follows: TGTGCCAGCAGCCAAGAAGGGGGGAATCGAGATACGCAGTATTTT.

The chain combines TRBV28 with TRBJ1-4; no definite D call. Germline values: CDR1 MDHEN, CDR2 SYDVKM. The CDR3 extends over 16 amino acids. With 1 base removed from V and 0 bases from J, the gap between germline ends came to 9 bases. The DNA of the CDR3 is TGTGCCAGCAGTTTATTCATTAGCTCAACTAATGAAAAACTGTTTTTT. Translation gives CASSLFISSTNEKLFF.

The chain uses TRBV6-2 or TRBV6-3 and TRBJ1-5; 7 bases map to TRBD1. Germline CDR1 is MNHEY and CDR2 is SVGEGT. The V gene end was trimmed by 2 bases and the J gene end by 4 bases; junction bases not matched to a gene: 2. The CDR3 runs to 14 residues. This CDR3 reads CASSYATGNQPQHF. DNA for the CDR3: TGTGCCAGCAGTTACGCGACAGGGAATCAGCCCCAGCATTTT.

This clone was seen once. CDR3 in amino acids: CASSQQGFRQPQHF. The CDR3 DNA is TGTGCCAGCAGTCAGCAGGGATTCAGGCAGCCCCAGCATTTT. V usage is TRBV28 and J usage is TRBJ1-5, with TRBD1 as a possible D gene (5 bases). V was cut by 5 bases and J by 7 bases, with 15 bases left in between. The CDR3 is made up of 14 amino acids. Germline CDR1 MDHEN, CDR2 SYDVKM.

This clone was detected only once. The rearrangement links TRBV7-3 to TRBJ1-1; TRBD1 might be the D (6 bases). Germline CDR1 reads SGHTA; CDR2 reads FQGTGA. The CDR3 is made up of 14 amino acids. The germline V and J ends were trimmed by 2 bases and 4 bases, with 11 bases remaining between them. The CDR3 is CASSLSGRGTEAFF. The DNA for the CDR3 is TGTGCCAGCAGCTTATCCGGCAGGGGCACTGAAGCTTTCTTT.

V usage is TRBV19 and J usage is TRBJ1-2; D is perhaps TRBD1 (6 bases). Deletions cut 8 bases from V and 1 base from J, with 17 bases between. CDR3 length: 15 residues. Germline CDR1 LNHDA, CDR2 SQIVND (reference sequence). The CDR3 loop reads CASSIGTNLNYGYTF. CDR3 coding DNA: TGTGCCAGTTCTATAGGGACAAATCTTAACTATGGCTACACCTTC. The whole variable domain, remainder taken from reference TRBV19 and TRBJ1-2, is DGGITQSPKYLFRKEGQNVTLSCEQNLNHDAMYWYRQDPGQGLRLIYYSQIVNDFQKGDIAEGYSVSREKKESFPLTVTSAQKNPTAFYLCASSIGTNLNYGYTFGSGTRLTVV.

The chain joins TRBV11-2 to TRBJ1-1, with D unclear. This CDR3 has 12 amino acids. The V and J ends lost 1 base and 6 bases respectively, with 6 bases between them. Germline V gene data show CDR1 as SGHAT and CDR2 as FQNNGV. The CDR3 reads CASSLAAPEAFF. In DNA, the CDR3 is TGTGCCAGCAGCTTAGCTGCCCCTGAAGCTTTCTTT.

The genes are TRBV12-3 or TRBV12-4 and TRBJ1-5; unclear D gene. The CDR3 consists of 12 residues. The ends were cut back, 4 bases at V and 0 bases at J, with 1 base in the middle. DNA of the CDR3: TGTGCCAGCAGTTATAGCAATCAGCCCCAGCATTTT. Its protein is CASSYSNQPQHF.

This clone was seen repeatedly, ten times or more. The chain has TRBV5-1 and TRBJ1-6; no clear D. The CDR3 has 15 amino acids. V dropped 1 base and J dropped 7 bases, with 12 bases sitting between them. Germline lookup yields CDR1 SGHRS and CDR2 YFSETQ. CDR3 nucleotides: TGCGCCAGCAGCTTGAGCCAGGTCGGGAATTCACCCCTCCACTTT. Translating it yields CASSLSQVGNSPLHF. Combining the CDR3 with reference TRBV5-1 and TRBJ1-6 gives the whole variable domain KAGVTQTPRYLIKTRGQQVTLSCSPISGHRSVSWYQQTPGQGLQFLFEYFSETQRNKGNFPGRFSGRQFSNSRSEMNVSTLELGDSALYLCASSLSQVGNSPLHFGNGTRLTVT.

This chain joins TRBV19 and TRBJ1-1; D ambiguous. This CDR3 spans 16 amino acids. From germline, CDR1 is LNHDA and CDR2 SQIVND (reference sequence). V was pared by 4 bases and J by 0 bases, with 15 bases between. The CDR3 sequence: CASSRPRAAMNTEAFF. CDR3 in DNA: TGTGCCAGTAGTAGGCCGCGAGCAGCCATGAACACTGAAGCTTTCTTT.

The chain joins TRBV7-9 to TRBJ2-1; 7 bases map to TRBD2. The germline gives CDR1 SEHNR, CDR2 FQNEAQ (reference sequence). The CDR3 totals 17 residues. V was pared by 6 bases and J by 0 bases, with 11 bases of the junction left unmatched. This CDR3 is CASRRSGGSNSYNEQFF. The DNA of the CDR3 is TGTGCCAGCAGGAGGTCCGGGGGGTCTAACTCCTACAATGAGCAGTTCTTC. The full variable domain, rest sourced from reference TRBV7-9 and TRBJ2-1, is DTGVSQNPRHKITKRGQNVTFRCDPISEHNRLYWYRQTLGQGPEFLTYFQNEAQLEKSRLLSDRFSAERPKGSFSTLEIQRTEQGDSAMYLCASRRSGGSNSYNEQFFGPGTRLTVL.